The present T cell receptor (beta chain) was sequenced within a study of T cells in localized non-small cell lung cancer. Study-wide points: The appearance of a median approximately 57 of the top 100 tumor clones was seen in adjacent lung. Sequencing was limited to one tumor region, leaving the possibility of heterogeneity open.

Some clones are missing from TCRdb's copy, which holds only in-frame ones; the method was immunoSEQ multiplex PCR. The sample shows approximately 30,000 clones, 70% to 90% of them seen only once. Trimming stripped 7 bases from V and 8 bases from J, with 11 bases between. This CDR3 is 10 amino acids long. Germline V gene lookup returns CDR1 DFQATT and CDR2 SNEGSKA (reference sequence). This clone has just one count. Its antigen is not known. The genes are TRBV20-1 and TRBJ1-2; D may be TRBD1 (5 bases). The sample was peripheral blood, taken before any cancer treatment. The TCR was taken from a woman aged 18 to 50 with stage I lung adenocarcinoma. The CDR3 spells CSGSGSGYTF. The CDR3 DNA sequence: TGCAGTGGCTCAGGGTCGGGCTACACCTTC.